The 14 T cell receptor beta chains below all came from one sample that was sequenced in a study of blood T cells in healthy people across ages. The authors ran a second PCR of about 6 to 12 cycles using a sample-barcoded 5' primer and a J-beta primer mix. TCRdb re-called the 5' RACE reads with MiXCR, one entry per CDR3 protein. The sample has about 1.6 million distinct CDR3 sequences, 34% seen once. Sequencing used blood. The receptors were gathered from a young woman in good health.

CDR3 sequence: CASSTPPGCNFMNTEAFF. CDR3 nucleotide sequence: TGTGCCAGCAGCACCCCGCCCGGTTGCAATTTTATGAACACTGAAGCTTTCTTT. The chain carries TRBV21-1 and TRBJ1-1; TRBD1 is taken as the D call from the table, unchecked against the DNA. TRBV21-1 is given as a pseudogene. This CDR3 spans 18 amino acids.

This chain links TRBV4-1 with TRBJ2-1, with 8 bases lining up with TRBD1. V trimming: 3 bases; J trimming: 5 bases; junction bases outside the gene matches: 15. The CDR3 is made up of 18 amino acids. Germline CDR1 is MGHRA and CDR2 is YSYEKL. CDR3 DNA sequence: TGCGCCAGCAGCCACCGATACCTCCGGGACAGGTGGAACAATGAGCAGTTCTTC. Amino acids: CASSHRYLRDRWNNEQFF.

This clonotype was found many times. The chain uses TRBV25-1 and TRBJ2-5, with D perhaps given as TRBD1 or TRBD2 (7 bases each). V was pared by 4 bases and J by 5 bases, with 14 bases between. Germline V gene data show CDR1 as MGHDK and CDR2 as SYGVNS. The CDR3 covers 14 residues. CDR3 in amino acids: CASSASGGAETQYF. The DNA of the CDR3 is TGTGCCAGCAGTGCCTCAGGGGGGGCGGAGACCCAGTACTTC.

The chain has TRBV5-1 and TRBJ2-1; 11 nucleotides line up with TRBD2. Germline CDR1 SGHRS, CDR2 YFSETQ. With 4 bases clipped from V and 8 bases from J, the junction kept 2 bases outside the gene matches. The CDR3 sequence is 13 residues long. This chain's CDR3 is CASSAGLADEQFF. For the CDR3, the DNA is TGCGCCAGCAGCGCGGGACTAGCGGATGAGCAGTTCTTC. Full variable domain (outside the CDR3, taken from reference TRBV5-1 and TRBJ2-1): KAGVTQTPRYLIKTRGQQVTLSCSPISGHRSVSWYQQTPGQGLQFLFEYFSETQRNKGNFPGRFSGRQFSNSRSEMNVSTLELGDSALYLCASSAGLADEQFFGPGTRLTVL.

The rearrangement links TRBV28 to TRBJ2-7; D is possibly TRBD1 (5 bases). The V end was cut by 3 bases, the J end by 7 bases, with 10 bases between. The CDR3 is 12 residues long. The germline CDR1 and CDR2 sequences are MDHEN and SYDVKM. CDR3 sequence reads: CASSFQGGEQYF. The CDR3 DNA is TGTGCCAGCAGTTTCCAGGGTGGAGAGCAGTACTTC. The full variable domain, in which reference TRBV28 and TRBJ2-7 provide the parts outside the CDR3, is DVKVTQSSRYLVKRTGEKVFLECVQDMDHENMFWYRQDPGLGLRLIYFSYDVKMKEKGDIPEGYSVSREKKERFSLILESASTNQTSMYLCASSFQGGEQYFGPGTRLTVT.

This clonotype was observed many times. The J gene is TRBJ2-3, the V gene TRBV5-1, with D tentatively TRBD2 (6 bases). Germline V gives CDR1 SGHRS, CDR2 YFSETQ. The V and J ends lost 3 bases and 6 bases respectively, with 8 bases between them. The CDR3 consists of 12 residues. In DNA form, the CDR3 reads TGCGCCAGCAGCTACGGAGGGGATACGCAGTATTTT. Its translation is CASSYGGDTQYF.

This chain's CDR3 is CSARRGGSGGALITDTQYF. In nucleotides, the CDR3 is TGCAGTGCTCGCCGGGGGGGTAGCGGGGGGGCTTTGATCACAGATACGCAGTATTTT. The chain joins TRBV20-1 to TRBJ2-3; 11 bases fit TRBD2. The CDR3 sequence is 19 residues long. V shed 5 bases, J shed 2 bases, and the junction held 18 bases outside the gene matches. In germline, CDR1 is DFQATT, CDR2 SNEGSKA (reference sequence).

The chain links TRBV10-2 to TRBJ2-6; 10 positions match TRBD1. V was pared by 7 bases and J by 2 bases, with 5 bases of the junction left unmatched. CDR1 WSHSY and CDR2 SAAADI come from the germline V gene. The CDR3 loop spans 16 amino acids. The CDR3 is CASNTGQGAGANVLTF. The CDR3 region has the DNA TGCGCCAGCAATACAGGACAGGGGGCTGGGGCCAACGTCCTGACTTTC.

This clonotype has only a few counts. The chain combines TRBV7-8 with TRBJ2-1, with TRBD2 matching over 8 bases. Germline V gene sequence: CDR1 SGHVS, CDR2 FQNEAQ. This CDR3 spans 14 amino acids. J was trimmed by 7 bases and V by 5 bases; bases with no gene match: 7. The DNA for the CDR3 is TGTGCCAGCAGCCCGGGGGGGCCAAAGAATGAGCAGTTCTTC. Its protein product is CASSPGGPKNEQFF.

This clonotype was counted a few times. This chain uses TRBV4-2 with TRBJ2-3; 12 positions agree with TRBD2. From germline, CDR1 is LGHNA and CDR2 YNFKEQ. This CDR3 spans 16 amino acids. The trim removed 4 bases at V and 7 bases at J, leaving 9 bases unmatched. DNA for the CDR3: TGTGCCAGCAGCCCAACTAGCGGGGGGACAATACATACGCAGTATTTT. Its translation is CASSPTSGGTIHTQYF.

Only a few counts were recorded for this clonotype. The chain couples TRBV15 to TRBJ1-5; D unclear. The length of the CDR3 is 17 residues. Trimming removed 4 bases from V and 2 bases from J, with 18 bases in between. Germline CDR1 is LNHNV and CDR2 is YYDKDF (reference sequence). The CDR3 nucleotides are TGTGCCACCAGCACCTTAGATCTCAGGCCTGGCAATCAGCCCCAGCATTTT. It yields the protein CATSTLDLRPGNQPQHF.

This clonotype came up a few times. The chain recombines TRBV24-1 with TRBJ1-5; 8 positions match TRBD1. The CDR3 totals 14 residues. CDR1 and CDR2 from the germline V gene are KGHDR and SFDVKD. The V and J ends lost 4 bases and 3 bases, in that order; junction bases with no gene match: 1. CDR3 residues: CATSETGANQPQHF. CDR3 coding DNA: TGTGCCACCAGTGAGACAGGGGCCAATCAGCCCCAGCATTTT.

This clonotype was seen many times. The chain combines TRBV4-1 with TRBJ2-3, with a possible D match to TRBD1 (5 bases). The CDR3 has 15 residues. From germline, CDR1 is MGHRA and CDR2 YSYEKL. V was pared by 6 bases and J by 4 bases, with 17 bases between. CDR3 nucleotide sequence: TGCGCCAGCAGTCTAGGGCAGGGTCGGGCAGATACGCAGTATTTT. Protein sequence: CASSLGQGRADTQYF.

The chain couples TRBV2 to TRBJ1-2, with D possibly being TRBD1 (6 bases). The CDR3 contains 16 residues. The germline V and J ends were trimmed by 0 bases and 2 bases, with 13 bases remaining between them. Per germline, CDR1 SNHLY and CDR2 FYNNEI. The CDR3 nucleotides read TGTGCCAGCAGTGAAGCGCTTCGGGGGGCCAACTATGGCTACACCTTC. Encoded protein: CASSEALRGANYGYTF.